These 26 T cell receptor beta chains originate from one sample sequenced in a study of blood T cell repertoires in COVID-19. TCRdb's copy holds only in-frame clones and misses some; the assay was immunoSEQ multiplex PCR. Among 70,000 to 90,000 clones listed, 85% to 90% were seen once. Sequences were obtained from peripheral blood. The receptor set was obtained from a man older than 75 with active or convalescent COVID-19.

The chain is built from TRBV5-1 and TRBJ2-3; the D gene is possibly TRBD2 (6 bases). Deletions cut 3 bases from V and 0 bases from J, with 11 bases between. Germline V gene sequence: CDR1 SGHRS, CDR2 YFSETQ. CDR3 length: 15 residues. The CDR3 loop is CASSYTSPSTDTQYF. DNA for the CDR3: TGCGCCAGCAGCTACACTAGCCCTAGCACAGATACGCAGTATTTT.

The V and J genes are TRBV7-8 and TRBJ1-3, with a weak D call TRBD1 (5 bases). Trimming cost V 4 bases and J 4 bases, with 11 bases left between them. The germline CDR1 and CDR2 sequences are SGHVS and FQNEAQ. CDR3 length equals 14 residues. The DNA for the CDR3 is TGTGCCAGCAGCTCAGGGTTTGGCGGAAACACCATATATTTT. It specifies CASSSGFGGNTIYF.

This clone has just one count. The V gene is TRBV19, the J gene TRBJ2-5; 9 bases are shared with TRBD2. Germline CDR1 reads LNHDA; CDR2 reads SQIVND (reference sequence). CDR3 length equals 16 residues. J gave up 2 bases and V 3 bases, and 7 bases lay outside the gene matches. CDR3 in DNA: TGTGCCAGTAGTATGTGGGCTAGCGGGGATCAAGAGACCCAGTACTTC. Translation: CASSMWASGDQETQYF. The full variable domain, with the rest looked up from reference TRBV19 and TRBJ2-5, is DGGITQSPKYLFRKEGQNVTLSCEQNLNHDAMYWYRQDPGQGLRLIYYSQIVNDFQKGDIAEGYSVSREKKESFPLTVTSAQKNPTAFYLCASSMWASGDQETQYFGPGTRLLVL.

This clone was seen a single time. The genes are TRBV21-1 and TRBJ2-7; the table calls TRBD2, which could not be checked here. TRBV21-1 is a documented pseudogene. The CDR3 extends over 12 amino acids. The CDR3 here is CASSGGNYEQYV. The CDR3 bases are TGTGCCAGCTCGGGAGGAAACTACGAGCAGTACGTC.

The sample holds one count of this clone. The rearrangement links TRBV3-1 (or the pseudogene TRBV3-2) to TRBJ2-2; 9 positions match TRBD2. J was trimmed by 4 bases and V by 3 bases; bases with no gene match: 3. The CDR3 consists of 15 residues. Per the germline V gene, CDR1 is LGHDT and CDR2 is YNNKEL (reference sequence). The CDR3 sequence is CASSHYSGSTGELFF. The DNA of the CDR3 is TGTGCCAGCAGCCATTATAGCGGGAGCACCGGGGAGCTGTTTTTT.

This chain connects TRBV27 to TRBJ1-2; a possible D gene is TRBD1 (5 bases). Trimming pared 0 bases from V and 4 bases from J, leaving 9 bases between. The germline gives CDR1 MNHEY, CDR2 SMNVEV (reference sequence). The CDR3 has 14 amino acids. CDR3 nucleotides: TGTGCCAGCAGTTTATCGGGGGGTGCCTATGGCTACACCTTC. This encodes CASSLSGGAYGYTF.

The chain combines TRBV21-1 with TRBJ1-1; no DNA check was done on the table's D call, TRBD1. TRBV21-1 is tagged as a pseudogene. The length of the CDR3 is 18 residues. The CDR3 DNA reads TGTGCCAGCAGCCTTCGCCCTCGGGACAAATGGGGGTGCACTGAAGCTTTCTTT. It encodes CASSLRPRDKWGCTEAFF.

The chain uses TRBV6-1 and TRBJ2-7, with a weak D call TRBD2 (7 bases). Trimming stripped 4 bases from V and 1 base from J, with 17 bases between. The CDR3 spans 16 residues. Germline V gene sequence: CDR1 MNHNS, CDR2 SASEGT. The CDR3 bases are TGTGCCAGCAGTGTTATGGGGGGGGCTGGGTCCTACGAGCAGTACGTC. This encodes CASSVMGGAGSYEQYV.

The CDR3, as DNA: TGTGCCAGCAGTTTAAGACAGGGCAGGTACGAGCAGTACGTC. This translates into CASSLRQGRYEQYV. This sequence joins TRBV28 and TRBJ2-7, with 7 bases matching TRBD1. Per germline, CDR1 MDHEN and CDR2 SYDVKM. J gave up 4 bases and V 2 bases, and 5 bases lay outside the gene matches. This CDR3 has 14 amino acids.

The V gene is TRBV5-5, the J gene TRBJ1-4, with 10 positions matching TRBD1. Germline-derived CDR1 and CDR2 are SGHKS and YYEKEE (reference sequence). After removal of 4 bases from V and 10 bases from J, the junction contained 19 bases not matched to a gene. The CDR3 totals 18 residues. This chain's CDR3 is CASSTILGTGVSFGKLFF. The CDR3, as DNA: TGTGCCAGCAGCACCATACTTGGGACAGGGGTCTCATTTGGAAAACTGTTTTTT.

This clone is a singleton in its sample. The gene calls are TRBV24-1 and TRBJ2-5, with D tentatively TRBD1 (5 bases). With 4 bases removed from V and 2 bases from J, the gap between germline ends came to 16 bases. This CDR3 spans 16 amino acids. The germline V gene encodes CDR1 KGHDR and CDR2 SFDVKD. The CDR3 DNA reads as TGTGCCACCAGTGACCCGACAGCTACAACACAAGAGACCCAGTACTTC. Translating it yields CATSDPTATTQETQYF.

This CDR3 reads CASREQVETGELFF. The DNA for the CDR3 is TGCGCCAGCAGGGAACAGGTTGAGACCGGGGAGCTGTTTTTT. The genes are TRBV5-1 and TRBJ2-2; TRBD1 is a possible D gene (5 bases). The CDR3 loop spans 14 amino acids. Deletions cut 5 bases from V and 5 bases from J, with 13 bases between. The germline gives CDR1 SGHRS, CDR2 YFSETQ.

J is TRBJ1-1 and V is TRBV2; no definite D call. Trimming stripped 2 bases from V and 5 bases from J, with 15 bases between. The CDR3 contains 15 residues. Germline values: CDR1 SNHLY, CDR2 FYNNEI. CDR3 loop: CASSESGAAGTEAFF. CDR3 in DNA: TGTGCCAGCAGTGAAAGTGGCGCAGCGGGTACTGAAGCTTTCTTT.

The chain is built from TRBV19 and TRBJ2-3; unclear D gene. The CDR3 loop spans 15 amino acids. Germline V gene lookup returns CDR1 LNHDA and CDR2 SQIVND (reference sequence). V dropped 3 bases and J dropped 2 bases, with 12 bases sitting between them. The CDR3 here is CASSMVAENTDTQYF. In DNA, the CDR3 is TGTGCCAGTAGTATGGTGGCGGAAAACACAGATACGCAGTATTTT.

The V and J genes are TRBV7-2 and TRBJ1-2; D is perhaps TRBD1 (5 bases). CDR3 length: 15 residues. Germline-derived CDR1 and CDR2 are SGHTA and FQGNSA. The germline V and J ends were trimmed by 2 bases and 7 bases, with 17 bases remaining between them. The CDR3: CASSLPWQGEGGYTF. CDR3 coding DNA: TGTGCCAGCAGCTTACCGTGGCAGGGCGAAGGTGGCTACACCTTC.

The chain recombines TRBV28 with TRBJ2-6; D might be TRBD2 (5 bases). The V end lost 3 bases, the J end lost 0 bases, and 9 bases lay between the germline ends. Germline lookup yields CDR1 MDHEN and CDR2 SYDVKM. The CDR3 is made up of 16 amino acids. The CDR3 nucleotides are TGTGCCAGCAGTTTGACCGGGAACTCTGGGGCCAACGTCCTGACTTTC. This sequence encodes CASSLTGNSGANVLTF.

The chain employs TRBV19 and TRBJ1-2, with unresolved D. The CDR3 has 11 residues. V was cut by 2 bases and J by 6 bases, with 4 bases left in between. Germline V gene sequence: CDR1 LNHDA, CDR2 SQIVND (reference sequence). The CDR3 loop is CASSITDGYTF. The DNA of the CDR3 is TGTGCCAGTAGTATAACGGATGGCTACACCTTC.

The chain joins TRBV28 to TRBJ1-6; TRBD1 aligns across 9 bases. Germline V gene data show CDR1 as MDHEN and CDR2 as SYDVKM. Trimming at V came to 6 bases and at J to 8 bases, leaving 8 bases not matched to a gene. The CDR3 extends over 15 amino acids. The CDR3 nucleotides read TGTGCCAGCAGGACAACAGGGGGCGGATATTCACCCCTCCACTTT. Its translation: CASRTTGGGYSPLHF.

The genes are TRBV28 and TRBJ2-1, with unresolved D. From germline, CDR1 is MDHEN and CDR2 SYDVKM. Trimming took 3 bases from V and 10 from J, leaving 10 bases between them. This CDR3 has 12 residues. The CDR3 DNA sequence: TGTGCCAGCAGTTTTTGGGCTCTAGAGCAGTTCTTC. Translated: CASSFWALEQFF.

This clone has just a few counts. The chain carries TRBV12-3 or TRBV12-4 and TRBJ1-1; perhaps TRBD1 as D (5 bases). Trimming removed 1 base from V and 6 bases from J, with 9 bases in between. The CDR3 is 13 amino acids. In DNA, the CDR3 is TGTGCCAGCAGTTTAGTGGGAGGGGCTGAAGCTTTCTTT. It encodes CASSLVGGAEAFF.

The chain joins TRBV30 to TRBJ1-1; maybe TRBD1 (6 bases). Per the germline V gene, CDR1 is GTSNPN and CDR2 is SVGIG (reference sequence). This CDR3 region has 16 residues. The V end was cut by 7 bases, the J end by 3 bases, with 24 bases between. The CDR3 region is CASLPGQTISHTEAFF. The CDR3 DNA is TGTGCCTCACTCCCCGGACAGACAATCTCCCACACTGAAGCTTTCTTT.

The chain recombines TRBV11-2 with TRBJ2-7; 8 positions agree with TRBD2. The CDR3 has 14 amino acids. Trimming removed 4 bases from V and 2 bases from J; junction bases left unmatched: 4. Germline-derived CDR1 and CDR2 are SGHAT and FQNNGV. The CDR3 protein is CASSWGGGTYEQYV. The CDR3, as DNA: TGTGCCAGCAGCTGGGGCGGGGGGACCTACGAGCAGTACGTC.

This chain joins TRBV19 and TRBJ2-5, with 12 bases that match TRBD2. J lost 4 bases, V lost 6 bases, and 6 bases had no gene match. This CDR3 region has 15 residues. Germline V gives CDR1 LNHDA, CDR2 SQIVND (reference sequence). CDR3: CASSPTSGSGETQYF. The CDR3 bases are TGTGCCAGTAGCCCGACTAGCGGGAGTGGAGAGACCCAGTACTTC.

This chain joins TRBV7-9 and TRBJ2-1, with 9 bases fitting TRBD1. Germline loops: CDR1 SEHNR, CDR2 FQNEAQ (reference sequence). The CDR3 loop spans 14 amino acids. The V gene end was trimmed by 6 bases and the J gene end by 9 bases; junction bases not matched to a gene: 9. This CDR3 reads CASSTGGEWSEQFF. Here the CDR3 DNA reads TGTGCCAGCAGTACAGGGGGCGAGTGGAGTGAGCAGTTCTTC.

This clone was seen a single time. This chain connects TRBV2 to TRBJ1-1, with 8 bases aligning to TRBD1. Germline V gene sequence: CDR1 SNHLY, CDR2 FYNNEI. V lost 4 bases to trimming and J lost 11 bases; unmatched junction nucleotides: 12. The length of the CDR3 is 14 residues. Here the CDR3 reads CASSGETGARWAFF. CDR3 DNA: TGTGCCAGCAGTGGAGAGACAGGGGCCCGTTGGGCTTTCTTT.

The V gene is TRBV28, the J gene TRBJ2-7, with 7 positions matching TRBD2. CDR1 is MDHEN and CDR2 is SYDVKM in the germline V gene. The CDR3 has 15 residues. The V and J ends lost 4 bases and 0 bases, in that order; junction bases with no gene match: 6. CDR3 region: CASSSGGGGSYEQYV. As DNA, the CDR3 is TGTGCCAGCAGTTCTGGGGGGGGAGGCTCCTACGAGCAGTACGTC.